Below, one T cell receptor beta chain is given with its context. It has no known antigen specificity. No much larger clone is present one base from it, and per-base qualities are unavailable. The data are from a study of T cell responses to AZD1222 COVID-19 vaccine (dated by TCRdb to about 2021). About the investigation overall: Because spike-specific TCR depth and breadth did not differ between the two schedules, AZD1222 recipients who got a second dose at roughly 4 weeks were pooled with those who got a second dose at roughly 12 weeks. Trial participants were enrolled into age subgroups of 18-55, 56-69 and 70-plus years, which contained 148, 28 and 57 TCR-sequenced participants, respectively. A total of 240 or so trial participants underwent TCR sequencing, of whom roughly 210 had received two doses of AZD1222 and about 26 had received two doses of the MenACWY control vaccine. General study outcomes and caveats: Nearly half of unique spike-specific TCRs reportedly recognized epitopes outside regions mutated in the B.1.351 and B.1.1.7 variants. The 56-69-year group was small, and its depth increase did not reach significance, likely because of low power. A significant rise in spike-specific TCR breadth and depth was observed after two AZD1222 doses relative to day 0 and relative to MenACWY recipients. Conclusions about previously exposed vaccinees are limited, since just a handful of AZD1222 recipients were seropositive for SARS-CoV-2 at baseline. Vaccine-associated CD4 TCRs spanned the whole spike protein, with dominant responses in regions 160-218 and 743-854. Participants were mostly white British, with more females than males. The authors suggested clonal diversity may have been underestimated. Because no day 14 peak-response samples were available, the repertoires could be characterized only after the peak T cell response.

The CDR3 regions of human TCRbeta chains were analyzed by immunosequencing. Per the source publication's procedure: Repertoire TCRs were matched against a reference library of SARS-CoV-2-specific TCRs generated with the MIRA antigen-specificity platform. Breadth was defined as the fraction of unique TCRs that were SARS-CoV-2-associated. Depth was defined as the fraction of total T cells that were SARS-CoV-2-associated. Using the MIRA data, every spike-specific TCR was mapped to the spike region that the TCR reacted to and assigned to either a CD4 or a CD8 class. Log10-transformed breadth and depth values were compared by one-way ANOVA with Sidak's multiple comparisons tests. Sourced from immuneACCESS, this table was stored by TCRdb with only in-frame sequences that have V and J called. A share of the clones is absent; for the studies checked, an unresolved V gene accounts for under half, and the remainder has no known explanation. That table furnishes V, J and clone size, whereas the DNA furnished D and trimming. Recorded for this sample are about 150,000 clones; around four fifths of them occurred a single time. The ten largest clones capture roughly 4% of the sample.

According to the study, the label for this sample's time point signals: baseline before first vaccination. The vaccinee samples were drawn from two UK trials, COV001 and COV002, one of which was a single-blind randomized controlled phase 2/3 trial testing AZD1222 (ChAdOx1 nCoV-19) in healthy adults. For TCRbeta chain sequencing, PBMC samples were collected from trial participants at day 0 and at day 28 after the second dose. This specimen was peripheral blood, taken on day 0 of AZD1222 vaccination. The clonotype comes from an adult in good health.

Read as DNA, the sequence is TGTGCCAGCAGCAGAGACAGGGGGCCTGGAAACACCATATATTTT. It specifies CASSRDRGPGNTIYF. This chain is built from TRBV6-5 and TRBJ1-3; 10 middle bases align to TRBD1. The CDR3 spans 15 residues, from the cysteine through the phenylalanine. Here the CDR3 DNA is all that survives: 45 bases in frame from base 1. The V end gives up 6 bases and the J end 2 bases, leaving 4 bases in the junction not matched to a gene. The germline V gene sets CDR1 to MNHEY and CDR2 to SVGAGI.